This T cell receptor beta chain was recovered during a study of blood T cell repertoires in COVID-19. The sample holds a few counts of this clone. Under the authors' procedure: Estimation of nucleated cell counts was performed using reference gene primer amplification. The table came from immunoSEQ multiplex PCR; TCRdb's copy has only in-frame clones and leaves some out. V and J calls and clone size are as listed in that table; D and trimming were resolved from the DNA. This sample has around 170,000 clones, with about 90% found just once. Germline CDR1 reads SEHNR; CDR2 reads FQNEAQ (reference sequence). This CDR3 region has 14 residues. The germline V and J ends were trimmed by 1 base and 6 bases, with 10 bases remaining between them.

The V gene is TRBV7-9, the J gene TRBJ2-1; D perhaps matches TRBD2 (5 bases). This sequence originates from a woman in her 50s who had recovered from COVID-19. Sequencing was done on a sample of PBMCs or T cells enriched from blood (not recorded which). CDR3 nucleotide sequence: TGTGCCAGCAGCTTAGGTGGGAGTGGCAATGAGCAGTTCTTC. This encodes CASSLGGSGNEQFF. Full variable domain (missing parts from reference TRBV7-9 and TRBJ2-1): DTGVSQNPRHKITKRGQNVTFRCDPISEHNRLYWYRQTLGQGPEFLTYFQNEAQLEKSRLLSDRFSAERPKGSFSTLEIQRTEQGDSAMYLCASSLGGSGNEQFFGPGTRLTVL.